The clone carrying this T cell receptor (beta chain) was seen at least ten times. The antigen is unknown. Among the exclusions were patients with other autoimmune diseases, uncontrolled infections, pregnancy or lactation. Out of around 10 ml of fresh peripheral blood, PBMCs were obtained. Investigators amplified TCR beta CDR3 regions from RNA transcripts. Following a first-round RT-PCR that used HTBI primers, a second-round multiplex PCR was carried out. TCRdb re-called the multiplex PCR reads with MiXCR, one entry per CDR3 protein. Of around 660,000 distinct CDR3 sequences listed, about 40% are singletons. These data originate in a study of Graves' ophthalmopathy and Graves' hyperthyroidism. General observations from the study: At 70.59% sensitivity and 72.22% specificity, the model predicted progression of the ophthalmopathy.

Germline V gives CDR1 SEHNR, CDR2 FQNEAQ (reference sequence). The CDR3 contains 14 residues. Trimming removed 1 base from V and 3 bases from J, with 10 bases in between. Sequenced sample: peripheral blood. The chain joins TRBV7-9 to TRBJ2-7; no clear D gene. The TCR originated in an adult man with Graves' ophthalmopathy. CDR3 nucleotide sequence: TGTGCCAGCAGCTTAGAGGACGTAAGCTACGAGCAGTACTTC. Its translation: CASSLEDVSYEQYF.